One sample yielded the 26 T cell receptor beta chains listed below, sequenced in a study of T cell repertoires in cytomegalovirus infection. TCRdb passed the reads through MiXCR, listing each CDR3 protein once. The sample shows some 920,000 distinct CDR3 sequences, approximately 33% of them seen only once. No antigens are known for them. Source: cultured CD8+ T cells from PBMCs, taken from culture after CMV antigen stimulation. The receptors stem from a human donor in good health (CMV status not recorded). Some clones in this sample may be carry-over from other donors' samples.

In this sample, this clonotype turned up a few times. This rearrangement joins TRBV6-4 to TRBJ1-1; the D is unclear. Germline V gene sequence: CDR1 MRHNA, CDR2 SNTAGT. This CDR3 has 15 amino acids. V lost 5 bases, J lost 2 bases, and 15 bases lay in between. DNA for the CDR3: TGTGCCAGCAGTCCCTGGGGAGGGTCTAACACTGAAGCTTTCTTT. Amino acids: CASSPWGGSNTEAFF.

There are a few counts of this clonotype. J is TRBJ2-5 and V is TRBV7-9; D possibly matches TRBD1 or TRBD2 (5 bases each). The germline CDR1 and CDR2 sequences are SEHNR and FQNEAQ (reference sequence). The CDR3 is 14 residues long. V was pared by 4 bases and J by 6 bases, with 15 bases between. The CDR3 DNA is TGTGCCAGCAGCTCTACCGGGACGGTACAGACCCAGTACTTC. It codes for CASSSTGTVQTQYF.

This clonotype has more than one count but fewer than ten. The chain employs TRBV6-6 and TRBJ1-1; no definite D call. The CDR3 runs 17 residues. Trimming shortened V by 0 bases and J by 0 bases, and 14 bases separated the two germline ends. The germline V gene encodes CDR1 MNHNY and CDR2 SVGAGI (reference sequence). Here the CDR3 reads CASSYSHYEGVNTEAFF. For the CDR3, the DNA is TGTGCCAGCAGTTACTCGCACTACGAGGGTGTGAACACTGAAGCTTTCTTT.

The V and J genes are TRBV7-6 and TRBJ2-7; TRBD2 agrees at 7 bases. The germline V gene has CDR1 SGHVS and CDR2 FNYEAQ. The CDR3 has 15 residues. The CDR3 DNA reads as TGTGCCAACAGCCTAGGGGAGGGGTTCTCCTACGAGCAGTACGTC. Amino acids: CANSLGEGFSYEQYV.

This clonotype came up many times. This chain connects TRBV12-5 to TRBJ1-1, with D maybe TRBD1 (6 bases). CDR1 is LGHNT, CDR2 FRNRAP, per germline. There are 16 residues in the CDR3. V lost 0 bases to trimming and J lost 3 bases, with 14 bases between them. The CDR3 loop is CASGLVAGGMDTEAFF. The CDR3 DNA is TGTGCTAGTGGTTTGGTAGCTGGGGGCATGGACACTGAAGCTTTCTTT.

This chain joins TRBV24-1 and TRBJ2-5; TRBD2 agrees at 12 bases. Germline V gives CDR1 KGHDR, CDR2 SFDVKD. V lost 3 bases and J lost 4; bases outside the gene matches: 5. This CDR3 is 16 amino acids long. CDR3 DNA sequence: TGTGCCACCAGTGATCGGGCTAGCGGGGGGGTAGAGACCCAGTACTTC. Translated: CATSDRASGGVETQYF.

This clonotype was counted many times. V gene TRBV4-1 combines with J gene TRBJ1-1; D call uncertain. Trimming cost V 3 bases and J 1 base, with 6 bases left between them. Germline loops: CDR1 MGHRA, CDR2 YSYEKL. This CDR3 contains 13 residues. The CDR3 sequence is CASSQPGNTEAFF. CDR3 bases: TGCGCCAGCAGCCAGCCAGGGAACACTGAAGCTTTCTTT.

This rearrangement joins TRBV6-1 to TRBJ2-3; 9 bases match TRBD2. Germline values: CDR1 MNHNS, CDR2 SASEGT. The CDR3 is made up of 16 amino acids. J lost 5 bases, V lost 2 bases, and 8 bases had no gene match. CDR3 amino acids: CASSELWRGGGDTQYF. The CDR3 DNA reads as TGTGCCAGCAGTGAATTGTGGCGGGGGGGCGGAGATACGCAGTATTTT.

The J gene is TRBJ2-3, the V gene TRBV4-1; TRBD1 agrees at 8 bases. V was pared by 0 bases and J by 5 bases, with 7 bases of the junction left unmatched. There are 16 residues in the CDR3. Germline CDR1 MGHRA, CDR2 YSYEKL. CDR3 nucleotides: TGCGCCAGCAGCCAAGAGAGGGGGACAGGCGTAGATACGCAGTATTTT. Its protein is CASSQERGTGVDTQYF.

With regard to this clonotype: This may stem from a read error, because a much larger clone lies one nucleotide away. The rearrangement uses TRBV7-6 and TRBJ2-3, with D hard to call. The V gene lost 2 bases and the J gene lost 2 bases, with 8 bases spanning the gap. In germline, CDR1 is SGHVS, CDR2 FNYEAQ. The CDR3 sequence is 14 residues long. CDR3 DNA sequence: TGTGCCAGCAGCTTATCGGAAGACACAGATACGCAGTATTTT. Translated, it gives CASSLSEDTDTQYF.

The gene calls are TRBV27 and TRBJ1-5; unclear D gene. Germline values: CDR1 MNHEY, CDR2 SMNVEV (reference sequence). Trimming stripped 8 bases from V and 0 bases from J, with 11 bases between. The CDR3 runs to 14 residues. This CDR3 reads CASGSLNSNQPQHF. The CDR3 DNA reads as TGTGCCAGCGGTTCCCTTAATAGCAATCAGCCCCAGCATTTT.

The rearrangement joins TRBV14 to TRBJ2-7, with D tentatively TRBD1 (6 bases). This CDR3 spans 14 amino acids. V lost 2 bases to trimming and J lost 2 bases, with 10 bases between them. The germline V gene has CDR1 SGHDN and CDR2 FVKESK. This chain's CDR3 is CASSQTGTPYEQYV. The CDR3 DNA reads TGTGCCAGCAGCCAAACCGGGACACCCTACGAGCAGTACGTC.

This clonotype appeared a few times. The genes are TRBV12-3 or TRBV12-4 and TRBJ1-6; perhaps TRBD1 as D (5 bases). V was trimmed by 1 base and J by 7 bases, leaving 17 bases between them. The CDR3 runs to 17 residues. For the CDR3, the DNA is TGTGCCAGCAGTTTAGACCCTCCAGGGAAGGAAAATTCACCCCTCCACTTT. Translating gives CASSLDPPGKENSPLHF.

V and J are TRBV12-3 or TRBV12-4 and TRBJ1-1; D is uncertain. The CDR3 is made up of 15 amino acids. Trimming shortened V by 3 bases and J by 0 bases, and 11 bases separated the two germline ends. CDR3 sequence (DNA): TGTGCCAGCAGTTTTTGGGAGGGAATGAACACTGAAGCTTTCTTT. Encoded protein: CASSFWEGMNTEAFF.

For this clonotype: A much larger clone differs from this one at a single base, so this may be a read error. The chain couples TRBV7-6 to TRBJ2-1; a possible D gene is TRBD2 (6 bases). Per germline, CDR1 SGHVS and CDR2 FNYEAQ. The CDR3 has 15 amino acids. Trimming removed 5 bases at V and 5 bases at J, with 16 bases between. For the CDR3, the DNA is TGTGCCAGCAGCGCCTGGACGGGGGAAAACAATGAGCAGTTCTTC. Protein: CASSAWTGENNEQFF.

J is TRBJ1-4 and V is TRBV4-1; D remains ambiguous. Germline V gene sequence: CDR1 MGHRA, CDR2 YSYEKL. Trimming left V 2 bases short and J 8 bases short, with 6 bases between. The CDR3 length is 12 residues. The CDR3 nucleotides are TGCGCCAGCAGCCAATATGACGAAAAACTGTTTTTT. It specifies CASSQYDEKLFF.

J is TRBJ1-2 and V is TRBV20-1; perhaps TRBD1 as D (6 bases). Germline-derived CDR1 and CDR2 are DFQATT and SNEGSKA (reference sequence). The CDR3 has 14 amino acids. Trimming cost V 0 bases and J 4 bases, with 12 bases left between them. CDR3 protein: CSARDWGGGYGYTF. The CDR3 nucleotides are TGCAGTGCTAGAGATTGGGGGGGCGGCTATGGCTACACCTTC.

The chain has TRBV4-1 and TRBJ2-5; D uncertain. In germline, CDR1 is MGHRA, CDR2 YSYEKL. The CDR3 loop spans 15 amino acids. The V gene lost 3 bases and the J gene lost 2 bases, with 13 bases spanning the gap. In DNA, the CDR3 is TGCGCCAGCAGCCATGCAGAGGACGTTCAAGAGACCCAGTACTTC. It is translated as CASSHAEDVQETQYF.

The chain recombines TRBV2 with TRBJ2-5; D is perhaps TRBD1 (5 bases). The CDR3 is 17 amino acids. The V gene's germline CDR1 is SNHLY and CDR2 FYNNEI. V shed 8 bases and J shed 4 bases, with 26 bases lying between them. CDR3 DNA: TGTGCCAGCCCAAAGGGGAAGGGGCGCGTGCCTCCAGAGACCCAGTACTTC. Translating it yields CASPKGKGRVPPETQYF.

V and J are TRBV18 and TRBJ1-5, with TRBD1 matching over 7 bases. CDR3 length: 20 amino acids. J gave up 1 base and V 1 base, and 16 bases lay outside the gene matches. Germline loops: CDR1 KGHSH, CDR2 LQKENI. This chain's CDR3 is CASSPLVGKQGRGSNQPQHF. The DNA of the CDR3 is TGTGCCAGCTCACCACTCGTGGGAAAACAGGGGCGAGGGAGCAATCAGCCCCAGCATTTT.

This clonotype appeared a single time. One junction end disagrees with the germline gene, perhaps due to a read error. This chain uses TRBV7-3 with TRBJ1-1, with a tentative D call TRBD1 (5 bases). The CDR3 is made up of 15 amino acids. From germline, CDR1 is SGHTA and CDR2 FQGTGA. Here the CDR3 reads CASSYHGGTNTKAFF. The CDR3, as DNA: TGTGCCAGCAGCTACCACGGGGGTACGAACACTAAAGCTTTCTTT.

This clonotype appeared a few times. The chain uses TRBV7-2 and TRBJ1-2; no clear D. The CDR3 totals 14 residues. Trimming pared 10 bases from V and 0 bases from J, leaving 15 bases between. CDR1 and CDR2 (germline): SGHTA, FQGNSA. DNA of the CDR3: TGTGCCATCCTCGGGGAAACAGCTAACTATGGCTACACCTTC. Protein sequence: CAILGETANYGYTF.

In the case of this clonotype: This could be a read error, since a much larger clone is one nucleotide away. The chain recombines TRBV12-3 or TRBV12-4 with TRBJ2-5, with D perhaps assigned TRBD1 or TRBD2 (6 bases each). The CDR3 spans 15 residues. The ends were cut back, 8 bases at V and 5 bases at J, with 21 bases in the middle. The CDR3 loop reads CASGPTTGGRETQYF. In DNA, the CDR3 is TGTGCCAGCGGGCCCACGACAGGTGGGAGGGAGACCCAGTACTTC.

This clonotype was found once. The chain has TRBV6-2 or TRBV6-3 and TRBJ2-7, with D unclear. The CDR3 totals 12 residues. Trimming cost V 4 bases and J 4 bases, with 8 bases left between them. Germline V gives CDR1 MNHEY, CDR2 SVGEGT. CDR3 DNA sequence: TGTGCCAGCAGTTTGAAGGGATACGAGCAGTACGTC. Residues: CASSLKGYEQYV.

This clonotype was detected a few times. CDR3: CASSLDWEISGANVLTF. DNA for the CDR3: TGTGCCAGCAGCTTAGATTGGGAGATCTCTGGGGCCAACGTCCTGACTTTC. The rearrangement uses TRBV11-2 and TRBJ2-6, with a tentative D call TRBD2 (5 bases). The CDR3 runs to 17 residues. Germline V gene sequence: CDR1 SGHAT, CDR2 FQNNGV. Deletions cut 0 bases from V and 0 bases from J, with 9 bases between.

This clonotype was seen just once. The CDR3 loop reads CASWTERGYTF. CDR3 DNA: TGTGCCAGTTGGACAGAGAGGGGCTACACCTTC. The chain carries TRBV19 and TRBJ1-2; possibly TRBD1 for D (6 bases). CDR1 is LNHDA, CDR2 SQIVND, per germline (reference sequence). The ends were cut back, 8 bases at V and 8 bases at J, with 12 bases in the middle. The CDR3 loop spans 11 amino acids.